The sequence of this TCR beta chain was determined in a study of T-cell memory formation after mild COVID-19. 5'RACE primed at constant segments yielded TCR alpha and TCR beta cDNA libraries bearing sample barcodes and UMIs. TCRdb itself ran the 5' RACE reads through MiXCR, one entry per CDR3 protein. The data show 140,000 or so distinct CDR3 sequences, with less than 20% seen just once and 2% to 2.5% held by the top ten. Findings and limits, study-wide: There were some responding clones in pre-infection memory, which suggested that cross-reactive memory had joined. CD4+ contracting clones were found mainly in CM and EM, and CD8+ ones in EMRA.

This clonotype was detected only a few times. As yet, its antigen is unknown. The J segment lost 1 base and the V segment lost 5 bases, leaving 6 bases of the junction unmatched. Germline V gives CDR1 SEHNR, CDR2 FQNEAQ (reference sequence). The length of the CDR3 is 16 residues. The clonotype originates from an adult woman who had mild COVID-19 (a few samples of this study predate the infection). Cell type and time point are not known. The chain carries TRBV7-9 and TRBJ1-1, with 11 bases identical to TRBD1. The sequenced sample consisted of PBMCs or a T cell subset sorted from them (not recorded which). CDR3 in DNA: TGTGCCAGCAGCCGCGGTGGGACAGGGGGGAACACTGAAGCTTTCTTT. It encodes CASSRGGTGGNTEAFF. Full variable domain (missing parts from reference TRBV7-9 and TRBJ1-1): DTGVSQNPRHKITKRGQNVTFRCDPISEHNRLYWYRQTLGQGPEFLTYFQNEAQLEKSRLLSDRFSAERPKGSFSTLEIQRTEQGDSAMYLCASSRGGTGGNTEAFFGQGTRLTVV.